Each of the 13 T cell receptor beta chains below was sequenced from the same sample in a study of cytomegalovirus exposure and HLA in healthy donors. It was with 60 Vbeta and 13 Jbeta primers that the PCR ran. The method was immunoSEQ multiplex PCR; TCRdb's version includes in-frame clones alone and lacks a portion of them. The repertoire has some 110,000 clones, around 78% of them found once; the top ten carry approximately 3.9%. The sequenced material came from PBMCs. The receptor source for this set is a man in his forties in good health and CMV-seronegative.

This clone was recorded a few times. The chain recombines TRBV7-9 with TRBJ2-5, with TRBD1 identical over 7 bases. Trimming removed 5 bases from V and 0 bases from J; junction bases left unmatched: 15. The CDR3 loop spans 18 amino acids. Per germline, CDR1 SEHNR and CDR2 FQNEAQ (reference sequence). The CDR3: CASSPNYGTAKYQETQYF. In DNA form, the CDR3 reads TGTGCCAGCAGCCCAAACTACGGGACAGCTAAGTACCAAGAGACCCAGTACTTC. Complete variable domain (other parts from reference TRBV7-9 and TRBJ2-5): DTGVSQNPRHKITKRGQNVTFRCDPISEHNRLYWYRQTLGQGPEFLTYFQNEAQLEKSRLLSDRFSAERPKGSFSTLEIQRTEQGDSAMYLCASSPNYGTAKYQETQYFGPGTRLLVL.

The chain is built from TRBV4-3 and TRBJ2-7; D might be TRBD1 (6 bases). The CDR3 has 16 residues. Trimming shortened V by 3 bases and J by 2 bases, and 17 bases separated the two germline ends. The germline CDR1 and CDR2 sequences are LGHNA and YSLEER. The DNA of the CDR3 is TGCGCCAGCAGCCAGGTTACAGGGCTGAAGGCCTACGAGCAGTACTTC. Translating it yields CASSQVTGLKAYEQYF.

V is TRBV11-2 and J is TRBJ2-2; D call uncertain. Looked up from germline, CDR1 is SGHAT and CDR2 is FQNNGV. There are 13 residues in the CDR3. Trimming left V 8 bases short and J 0 bases short, with 7 bases between. CDR3 nucleotide sequence: TGTGCCAGCTCACTCACGAACACCGGGGAGCTGTTTTTT. Translated: CASSLTNTGELFF.

This chain joins TRBV11-3 and TRBJ1-1; TRBD1 aligns across 7 bases. There are 17 residues in the CDR3. The V gene's germline CDR1 is SGHNT and CDR2 YENEEA. The J segment lost 6 bases and the V segment lost 4 bases, leaving 17 bases of the junction unmatched. CDR3 in amino acids: CASSSPFPGQEGAEAFF. The CDR3 coding sequence is TGTGCCAGCAGCTCGCCATTTCCCGGACAGGAGGGGGCTGAAGCTTTCTTT.

The gene calls are TRBV7-2 and TRBJ2-5, with D possibly being TRBD2 (6 bases). Trimming removed 4 bases at V and 6 bases at J, with 18 bases between. Germline V gene sequence: CDR1 SGHTA, CDR2 FQGNSA. The CDR3 spans 15 residues. The CDR3 sequence: CASSSRASSGQTQYF. CDR3 bases: TGTGCCAGCAGCTCCAGGGCTAGTAGCGGACAGACCCAGTACTTC.

The chain carries TRBV5-8 and TRBJ2-4; no reliable D call. V was trimmed by 3 bases and J by 4 bases, leaving 14 bases between them. Germline loops: CDR1 SGHTS, CDR2 YDEGEE. This CDR3 contains 15 residues. DNA for the CDR3: TGTGCCAGCAGCTCGTTGGGCGCCACAAAAAACATTCAGTACTTC. This translates into CASSSLGATKNIQYF.

The chain employs TRBV6-6 and TRBJ1-5; 9 bases agree with TRBD1. Germline-derived CDR1 and CDR2 are MNHNY and SVGAGI (reference sequence). Trimming took 10 bases from V and 3 from J; bases not matched to a gene: 13. This CDR3 is 16 amino acids long. As DNA, the CDR3 is TGTGCCACGGGGTCGGGGGGACAGGGCTCCAATCAGCCCCAGCATTTT. Protein sequence: CATGSGGQGSNQPQHF.

The chain is built from TRBV18 and TRBJ2-3, with TRBD1 matching 11 bases. Trimming at V came to 6 bases and at J to 4 bases, leaving 9 bases not matched to a gene. The CDR3 consists of 16 residues. The germline gives CDR1 KGHSH, CDR2 LQKENI. CDR3 sequence: CASSRQAGQGADTQYF. The CDR3 DNA follows: TGTGCCAGCTCTCGGCAGGCGGGACAGGGGGCAGATACGCAGTATTTT.

The count of this clone is one. This rearrangement joins TRBV6-5 to TRBJ1-6; 8 positions agree with TRBD1. V was clipped by 8 bases and J by 11 bases; unmatched bases: 5. The germline CDR1 and CDR2 sequences are MNHEY and SVGAGI. CDR3 length: 12 amino acids. In DNA form, the CDR3 reads TGTGCCAGCCGGACAGGGTCGGCACCCCTCCACTTT. It translates to CASRTGSAPLHF.

The chain recombines TRBV7-8 with TRBJ1-4; weak D call: TRBD1 (5 bases). The V end lost 1 base, the J end lost 7 bases, and 13 bases lay between the germline ends. The CDR3 sequence is 15 residues long. Germline V CDR1 and CDR2: SGHVS, FQNEAQ. CDR3 in amino acids: CASSLVRVKGEKLFF. CDR3 nucleotides: TGTGCCAGCAGCTTAGTCAGGGTTAAGGGTGAAAAACTGTTTTTT.

Comments on this clone: The germline gene is not matched at one end of the junction; a read error may be the cause. In DNA form, the CDR3 reads TGCAGTGCCAGAGGGGGCCTAACCTACACCTTC. This sequence encodes CSARGGLTYTF. The J gene is TRBJ1-2, the V gene TRBV20-1; 7 bases are shared with TRBD1. Germline V gene sequence: CDR1 DFQATT, CDR2 SNEGSKA (reference sequence). There are 11 residues in the CDR3.

The CDR3 protein is CASSQESGLNTIYF. CDR3 in DNA: TGCGCCAGCAGCCAAGAAAGCGGGTTAAACACCATATATTTT. This rearrangement joins TRBV4-1 to TRBJ1-3; no definite D call. V was clipped by 0 bases and J by 6 bases, with 9 bases between them. The germline CDR1 and CDR2 sequences are MGHRA and YSYEKL. This CDR3 has 14 amino acids.

The V gene is TRBV5-1, the J gene TRBJ2-7; 9 nucleotides match TRBD1. The CDR3 spans 15 residues. V lost 5 bases and J lost 6; bases outside the gene matches: 12. CDR1 is SGHRS, CDR2 YFSETQ, per germline. CDR3 in DNA: TGCGCCAGCAGAAGAACAGGGGGCTCGAGAGCCGAGCAGTACTTC. It yields the protein CASRRTGGSRAEQYF.